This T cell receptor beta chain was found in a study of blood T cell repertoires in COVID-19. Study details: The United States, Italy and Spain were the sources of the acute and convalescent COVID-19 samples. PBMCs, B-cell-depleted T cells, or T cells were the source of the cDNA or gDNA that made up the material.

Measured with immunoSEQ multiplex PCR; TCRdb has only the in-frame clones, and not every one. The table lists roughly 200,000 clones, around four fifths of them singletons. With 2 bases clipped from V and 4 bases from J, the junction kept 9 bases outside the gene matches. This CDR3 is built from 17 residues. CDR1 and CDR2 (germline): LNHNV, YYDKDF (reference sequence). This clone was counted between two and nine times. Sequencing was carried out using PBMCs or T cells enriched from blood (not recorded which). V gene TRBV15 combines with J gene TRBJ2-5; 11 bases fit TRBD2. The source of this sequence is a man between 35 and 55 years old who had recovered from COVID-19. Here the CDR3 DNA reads TGTGCCACCAGCAGATCAAAGACTAGCGGGATATCAGAGACCCAGTACTTC. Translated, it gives CATSRSKTSGISETQYF.